These 6 T cell receptor beta chains originate from one sample sequenced in a study of PD-1 blockade in mismatch repair-deficient tumors. TCRdb keeps only in-frame clones here, not all; method: immunoSEQ multiplex PCR. The table shows about 120,000 clones, with roughly 90% occurring only once. Specimen: peripheral blood, collected 72 weeks after starting pembrolizumab. All receptors derive from an adult with mismatch repair-deficient cancer.

This rearrangement joins TRBV9 to TRBJ2-1; possibly TRBD1 for D (5 bases). Trimming removed 0 bases at V and 4 bases at J, with 5 bases between. The germline CDR1 and CDR2 sequences are SGDLS and YYNGEE. This CDR3 comprises 13 residues. The CDR3 loop reads CASSVDRYNEQFF. As DNA, the CDR3 is TGTGCCAGCAGCGTAGACAGGTACAATGAGCAGTTCTTC.

V and J are TRBV5-4 and TRBJ2-3; D gene unclear. CDR1 is SGHNT and CDR2 is YYREEE in the germline V gene (reference sequence). V lost 4 bases, J lost 0 bases, and 3 bases lay in between. This CDR3 spans 12 amino acids. Here the CDR3 reads CASSRSTDTQYF. The CDR3, as DNA: TGTGCCAGCAGCAGAAGCACAGATACGCAGTATTTT.

The chain employs TRBV11-2 and TRBJ1-4; D is unclear. The V end was cut by 0 bases, the J end by 3 bases, with 17 bases between. This CDR3 has 18 amino acids. The germline gives CDR1 SGHAT, CDR2 FQNNGV. CDR3 residues: CASSLDLLRYQANEKLFF. As DNA, the CDR3 is TGTGCCAGCAGCTTAGATCTACTACGTTACCAGGCTAATGAAAAACTGTTTTTT.

The V call is TRBV5-6, the J call TRBJ2-5; D gene ambiguous. V dropped 2 bases and J dropped 1 base, with 6 bases sitting between them. CDR3 length: 13 amino acids. Germline V lookup: CDR1 SGHDT, CDR2 YYEEEE. The CDR3 region is CASSFPGQETQYF. The CDR3 nucleotides are TGTGCCAGCAGCTTTCCAGGCCAAGAGACCCAGTACTTC.

The chain uses TRBV5-1 and TRBJ2-5, with a tentative D call TRBD2 (6 bases). The CDR3 runs 13 residues. Trimming removed 0 bases from V and 4 bases from J, with 7 bases in between. Germline CDR1 reads SGHRS; CDR2 reads YFSETQ. The CDR3 nucleotides read TGCGCCAGCAGCTTGGTGGGGGGAGAGACCCAGTACTTC. It encodes CASSLVGGETQYF. Complete variable domain (other parts from reference TRBV5-1 and TRBJ2-5): KAGVTQTPRYLIKTRGQQVTLSCSPISGHRSVSWYQQTPGQGLQFLFEYFSETQRNKGNFPGRFSGRQFSNSRSEMNVSTLELGDSALYLCASSLVGGETQYFGPGTRLLVL.

The chain is built from TRBV19 and TRBJ1-4; no reliable D call. This CDR3 spans 12 amino acids. In germline, CDR1 is LNHDA, CDR2 SQIVND (reference sequence). V was cut by 1 base and J by 9 bases, with 6 bases left in between. The CDR3 DNA follows: TGTGCCAGTAGTATAGGTTCGAAAAAACTGTTTTTT. Amino acid sequence: CASSIGSKKLFF. Drawing the rest from reference TRBV19 and TRBJ1-4, the complete variable domain is DGGITQSPKYLFRKEGQNVTLSCEQNLNHDAMYWYRQDPGQGLRLIYYSQIVNDFQKGDIAEGYSVSREKKESFPLTVTSAQKNPTAFYLCASSIGSKKLFFGSGTQLSVL.